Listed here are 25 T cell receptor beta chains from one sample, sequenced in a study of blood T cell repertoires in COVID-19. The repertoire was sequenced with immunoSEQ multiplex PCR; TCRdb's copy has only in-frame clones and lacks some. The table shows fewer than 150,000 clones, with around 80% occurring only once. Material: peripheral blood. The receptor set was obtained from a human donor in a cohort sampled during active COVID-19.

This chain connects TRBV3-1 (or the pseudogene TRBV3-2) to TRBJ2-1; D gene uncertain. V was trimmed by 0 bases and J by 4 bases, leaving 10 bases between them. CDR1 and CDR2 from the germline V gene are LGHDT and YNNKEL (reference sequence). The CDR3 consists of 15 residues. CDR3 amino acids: CASSQDLVEYNEQFF. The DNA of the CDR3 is TGTGCCAGCAGCCAAGATCTTGTGGAGTACAATGAGCAGTTCTTC.

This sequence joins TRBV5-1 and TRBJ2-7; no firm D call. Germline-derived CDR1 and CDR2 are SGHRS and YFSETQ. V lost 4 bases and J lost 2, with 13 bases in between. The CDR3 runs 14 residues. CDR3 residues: CASSPSQTTYEQYF. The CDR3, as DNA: TGCGCCAGCAGCCCGAGCCAGACAACCTACGAGCAGTACTTC.

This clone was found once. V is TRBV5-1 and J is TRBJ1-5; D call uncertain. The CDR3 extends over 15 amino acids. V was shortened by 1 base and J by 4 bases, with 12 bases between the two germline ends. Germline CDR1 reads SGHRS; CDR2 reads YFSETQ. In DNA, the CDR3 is TGCGCCAGCAGCTTGAGCGGCCAAAAAAATCAGCCCCAGCATTTT. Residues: CASSLSGQKNQPQHF.

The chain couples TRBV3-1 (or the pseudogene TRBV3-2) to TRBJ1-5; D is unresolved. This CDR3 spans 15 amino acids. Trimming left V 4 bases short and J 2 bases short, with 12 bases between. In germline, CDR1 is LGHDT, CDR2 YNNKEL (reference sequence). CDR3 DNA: TGTGCCAGCAGCCCGACTCGGAGCCGCAATCAGCCCCAGCATTTT. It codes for CASSPTRSRNQPQHF.

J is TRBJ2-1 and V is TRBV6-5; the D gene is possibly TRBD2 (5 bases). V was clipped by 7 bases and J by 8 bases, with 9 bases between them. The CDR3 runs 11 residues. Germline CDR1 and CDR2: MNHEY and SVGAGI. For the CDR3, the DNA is TGTGCCAGCAAAGCGGTGTATGAGCAGTTCTTC. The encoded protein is CASKAVYEQFF.

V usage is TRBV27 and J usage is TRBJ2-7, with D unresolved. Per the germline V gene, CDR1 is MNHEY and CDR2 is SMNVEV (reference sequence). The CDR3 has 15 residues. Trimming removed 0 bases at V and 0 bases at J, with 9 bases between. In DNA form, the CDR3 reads TGTGCCAGCAGTTTATCACGAGGATCCTCCTACGAGCAGTACTTC. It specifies CASSLSRGSSYEQYF.

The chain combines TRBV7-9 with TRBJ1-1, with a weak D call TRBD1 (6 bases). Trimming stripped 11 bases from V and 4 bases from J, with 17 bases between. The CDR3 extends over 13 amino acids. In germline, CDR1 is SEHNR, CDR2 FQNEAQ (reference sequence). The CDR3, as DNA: TGTGCCTACCCCAGGGGCGCGGGCACTGAAGCTTTCTTT. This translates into CAYPRGAGTEAFF.

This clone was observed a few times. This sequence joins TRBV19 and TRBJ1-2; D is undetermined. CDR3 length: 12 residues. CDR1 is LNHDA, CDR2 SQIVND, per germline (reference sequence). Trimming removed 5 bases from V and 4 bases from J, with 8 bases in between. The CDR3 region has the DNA TGTGCCAGTAGTGGCCGAGGCTATGGCTACACCTTC. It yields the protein CASSGRGYGYTF.

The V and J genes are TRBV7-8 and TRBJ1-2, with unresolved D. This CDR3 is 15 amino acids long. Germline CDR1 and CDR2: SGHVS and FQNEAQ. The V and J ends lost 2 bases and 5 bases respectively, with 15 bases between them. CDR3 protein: CASSLRVKDYYGYTF. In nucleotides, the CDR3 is TGTGCCAGCAGCTTAAGGGTGAAGGACTATTATGGCTACACCTTC.

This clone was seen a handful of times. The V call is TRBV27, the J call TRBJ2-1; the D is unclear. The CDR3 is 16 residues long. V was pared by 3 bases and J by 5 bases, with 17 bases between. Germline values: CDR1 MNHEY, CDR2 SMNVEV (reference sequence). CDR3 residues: CASSFVAHGRHNEQFF. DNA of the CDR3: TGTGCCAGCAGTTTTGTGGCCCATGGCCGTCACAATGAGCAGTTCTTC.

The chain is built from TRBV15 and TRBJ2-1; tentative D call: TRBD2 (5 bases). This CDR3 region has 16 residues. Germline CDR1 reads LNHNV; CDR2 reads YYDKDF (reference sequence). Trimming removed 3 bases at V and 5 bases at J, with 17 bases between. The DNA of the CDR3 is TGTGCCACCAGCAGCGGGGTGCCGCGGCGAAACAATGAGCAGTTCTTC. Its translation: CATSSGVPRRNNEQFF.

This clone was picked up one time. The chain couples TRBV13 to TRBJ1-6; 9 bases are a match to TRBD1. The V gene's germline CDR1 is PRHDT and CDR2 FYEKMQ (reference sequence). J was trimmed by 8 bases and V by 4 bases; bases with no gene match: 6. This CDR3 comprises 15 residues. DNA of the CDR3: TGTGCCAGCAGCTACCAACAGGGGGCGCATTCACCCCTCCACTTT. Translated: CASSYQQGAHSPLHF.

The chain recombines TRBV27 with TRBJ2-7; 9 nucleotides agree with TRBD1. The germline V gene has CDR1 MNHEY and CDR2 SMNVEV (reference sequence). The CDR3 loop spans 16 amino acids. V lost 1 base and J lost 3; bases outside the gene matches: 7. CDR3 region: CASSLLSQGASYEQYF. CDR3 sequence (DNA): TGTGCCAGCAGTTTATTATCACAGGGGGCGAGCTACGAGCAGTACTTC.

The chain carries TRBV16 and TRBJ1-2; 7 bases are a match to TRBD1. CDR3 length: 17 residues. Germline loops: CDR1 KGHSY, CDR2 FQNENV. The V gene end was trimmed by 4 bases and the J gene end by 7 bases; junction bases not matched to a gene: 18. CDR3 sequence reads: CASSLPGQAYDFGGYTF. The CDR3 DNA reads TGTGCCAGCAGCCTCCCTGGACAGGCCTATGATTTTGGTGGCTACACCTTC.

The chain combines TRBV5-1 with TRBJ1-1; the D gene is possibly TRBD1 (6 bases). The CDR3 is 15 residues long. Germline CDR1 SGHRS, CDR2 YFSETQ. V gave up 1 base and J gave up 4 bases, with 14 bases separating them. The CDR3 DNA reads TGCGCCAGCAGCTTGATGGGGGCGGTGGGCACTGAAGCTTTCTTT. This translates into CASSLMGAVGTEAFF.

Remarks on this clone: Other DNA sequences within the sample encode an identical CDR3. The DNA of the CDR3 is TGTGCCAGCAGTGAGGACAGGGGGACTGAAGCTTTCTTT. It is translated as CASSEDRGTEAFF. V usage is TRBV6-1 and J usage is TRBJ1-1; 10 nucleotides align to TRBD1. The CDR3 runs 13 residues. The V gene's germline CDR1 is MNHNS and CDR2 SASEGT. J gave up 5 bases and V 3 bases, and 0 bases lay outside the gene matches.

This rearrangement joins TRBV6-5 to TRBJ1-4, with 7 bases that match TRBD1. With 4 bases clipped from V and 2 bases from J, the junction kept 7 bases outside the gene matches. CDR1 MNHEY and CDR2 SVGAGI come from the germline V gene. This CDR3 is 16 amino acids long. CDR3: CASSSDRARTNEKLFF. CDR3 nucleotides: TGTGCCAGCAGTTCTGACAGGGCTAGGACTAATGAAAAACTGTTTTTT.

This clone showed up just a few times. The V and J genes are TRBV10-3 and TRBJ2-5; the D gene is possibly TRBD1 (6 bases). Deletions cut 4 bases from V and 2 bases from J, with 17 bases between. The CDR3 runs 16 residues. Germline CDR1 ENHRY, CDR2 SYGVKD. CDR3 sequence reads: CAISAWKGVKQETQYF. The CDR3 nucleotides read TGTGCCATCAGTGCGTGGAAGGGGGTAAAGCAAGAGACCCAGTACTTC.

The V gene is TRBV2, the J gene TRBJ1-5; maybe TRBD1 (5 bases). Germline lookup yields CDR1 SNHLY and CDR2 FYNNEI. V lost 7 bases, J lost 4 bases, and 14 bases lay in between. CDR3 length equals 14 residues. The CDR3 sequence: CASTEARGNQPQHF. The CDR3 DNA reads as TGTGCCAGCACGGAGGCTCGGGGGAATCAGCCCCAGCATTTT.

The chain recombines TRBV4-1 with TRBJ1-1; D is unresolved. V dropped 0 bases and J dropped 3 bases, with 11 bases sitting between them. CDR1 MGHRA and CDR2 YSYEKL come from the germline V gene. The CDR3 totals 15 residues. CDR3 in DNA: TGCGCCAGCAGCCAAGATCCCCGGGAGGACACTGAAGCTTTCTTT. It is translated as CASSQDPREDTEAFF.

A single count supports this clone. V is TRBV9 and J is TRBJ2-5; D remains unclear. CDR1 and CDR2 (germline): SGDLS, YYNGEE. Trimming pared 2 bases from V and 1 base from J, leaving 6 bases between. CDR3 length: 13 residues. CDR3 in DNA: TGTGCCAGCAGCGTGTACAGCCAAGAGACCCAGTACTTC. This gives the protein CASSVYSQETQYF.

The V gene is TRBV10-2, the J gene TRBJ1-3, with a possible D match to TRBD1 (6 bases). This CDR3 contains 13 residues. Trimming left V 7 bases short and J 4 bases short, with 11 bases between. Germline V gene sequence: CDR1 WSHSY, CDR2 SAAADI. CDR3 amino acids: CASTGQMGNTIYF. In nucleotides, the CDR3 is TGCGCCAGCACTGGACAGATGGGAAACACCATATATTTT.

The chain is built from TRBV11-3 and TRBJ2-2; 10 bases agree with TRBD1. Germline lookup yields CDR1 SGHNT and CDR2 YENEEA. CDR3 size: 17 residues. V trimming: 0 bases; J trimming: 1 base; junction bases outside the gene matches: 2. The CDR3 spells CASSLEGQGENTGELFF. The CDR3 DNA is TGTGCCAGCAGCTTAGAAGGACAGGGGGAGAACACCGGGGAGCTGTTTTTT.

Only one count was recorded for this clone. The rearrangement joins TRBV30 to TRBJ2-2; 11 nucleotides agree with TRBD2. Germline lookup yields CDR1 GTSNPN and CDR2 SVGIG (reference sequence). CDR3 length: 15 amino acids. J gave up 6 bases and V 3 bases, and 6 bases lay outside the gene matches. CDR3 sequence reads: CAWSPGLAGAGELFF. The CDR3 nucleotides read TGTGCCTGGAGCCCTGGACTAGCGGGTGCCGGGGAGCTGTTTTTT.

CDR3: CASSLSLDRVEAFF. CDR3 sequence (DNA): TGTGCCAGCAGTTTATCTCTCGACAGGGTTGAGGCTTTCTTT. V gene TRBV27 combines with J gene TRBJ1-1, with 7 bases fitting TRBD1. The CDR3 is 14 amino acids. Germline V gene sequence: CDR1 MNHEY, CDR2 SMNVEV (reference sequence). The V segment lost 0 bases and the J segment 11 bases; nucleotides outside the gene matches: 9.